This TCR beta chain stems from a study of blood T cell repertoires in COVID-19. Study overall: T cells, B-cell-depleted T cells, or PBMCs provided the cDNA or gDNA that served as material.

CDR1 and CDR2 from the germline V gene are KGHDR and SFDVKD. Trimming shortened V by 9 bases and J by 2 bases, and 22 bases separated the two germline ends. CDR3 length: 17 amino acids. Recruited during active infection, patients (from Seattle) were subsequently followed longitudinally. In the authors' methods: Amplification of reference gene primers provided the estimated nucleated cell counts. Sequencing used immunoSEQ multiplex PCR; TCRdb keeps in-frame clones, though not all of them. Clone size and the V and J calls come from that table; the DNA yielded D and trimming. The data contain roughly 250,000 clones, 75% to 95% of them seen just once; the ten biggest clones take up approximately 2.6%. The count of this clone is one.

Sequencing was carried out using peripheral blood. This sequence was found in a person aged 18-29 years with COVID-19, enrolled during active disease. V is TRBV24-1 and J is TRBJ2-1; unclear D gene. The CDR3 region has the DNA TGTGCCACCGCTGGCCCCTCCTTCAGGCCGACCTACAATGAGCAGTTCTTC. It translates to CATAGPSFRPTYNEQFF.